This passage covers 9 T cell receptor beta chains from one sample sequenced in a study of blood T cell repertoires in COVID-19. Clones were sequenced by immunoSEQ multiplex PCR, and TCRdb holds only the in-frame ones, with some missing. In the table there are some 150,000 clones, roughly 90% of which are singletons. Sequences were obtained from peripheral blood. The receptors were sampled from a man aged 50-60 years with active or convalescent COVID-19.

V and J are TRBV19 and TRBJ2-2; 10 bases agree with TRBD1. Germline CDR1 LNHDA, CDR2 SQIVND (reference sequence). The CDR3 has 15 residues. V trimming: 8 bases; J trimming: 3 bases; junction bases outside the gene matches: 6. Here the CDR3 reads CASCRTGGYTGELFF. DNA of the CDR3: TGTGCCAGTTGTCGGACAGGGGGATACACCGGGGAGCTGTTTTTT.

This clone was detected a few times. The V gene is TRBV28, the J gene TRBJ2-1; 8 nucleotides line up with TRBD2. CDR3 length: 16 amino acids. Germline assignment: CDR1 MDHEN and CDR2 SYDVKM. V was pared by 5 bases and J by 7 bases, with 13 bases of the junction left unmatched. CDR3: CASSPTLSGGGNEQFF. The CDR3 DNA is TGTGCCAGCAGTCCTACCCTTTCGGGAGGGGGTAATGAGCAGTTCTTC.

This clone was detected only once. The chain uses TRBV29-1 and TRBJ2-2, with D maybe TRBD2 (5 bases). The CDR3 extends over 12 amino acids. Trimming took 6 bases from V and 4 from J, leaving 9 bases between them. CDR1 and CDR2 from the germline V gene are SQVTM and ANQGSEA. In DNA form, the CDR3 reads TGCAGCGTCGCGGGCACCACCGGGGAGCTGTTTTTT. The encoded protein is CSVAGTTGELFF.

The gene calls are TRBV5-1 and TRBJ2-7; D might be TRBD1 (5 bases). The V end lost 4 bases, the J end lost 2 bases, and 10 bases lay between the germline ends. There are 13 residues in the CDR3. CDR1 and CDR2 (germline): SGHRS, YFSETQ. The CDR3 loop reads CASSNRRTYEQYF. The CDR3 coding sequence is TGCGCCAGCAGCAACAGGAGAACCTACGAGCAGTACTTC.

The rearrangement joins TRBV19 to TRBJ2-7, with D perhaps matching TRBD2 (6 bases). In germline, CDR1 is LNHDA, CDR2 SQIVND (reference sequence). The CDR3 runs to 15 residues. Trimming cost V 4 bases and J 2 bases, with 15 bases left between them. This CDR3 is CASSKGRGWTYEQYF. As DNA, the CDR3 is TGTGCCAGTAGTAAGGGACGGGGGTGGACCTACGAGCAGTACTTC.

In its sample, this clone was seen once. This sequence joins TRBV4-1 and TRBJ2-5, with D perhaps matching TRBD1 (6 bases). Trimming cost V 6 bases and J 5 bases, with 19 bases left between them. This CDR3 is 15 amino acids long. Germline CDR1 reads MGHRA; CDR2 reads YSYEKL. DNA for the CDR3: TGCGCCAGCAGTAGACAGGTAGCTGGTTGGGAGACCCAGTACTTC. This codes for CASSRQVAGWETQYF.

This CDR3 reads CATRGTVDPYSNQPQHF. CDR3 coding DNA: TGTGCCACCAGAGGGACAGTGGATCCTTATAGCAATCAGCCCCAGCATTTT. The chain joins TRBV24-1 to TRBJ1-5, with 7 positions matching TRBD1. CDR3 length: 17 residues. The V segment lost 7 bases and the J segment 0 bases; nucleotides outside the gene matches: 11. Germline assignment: CDR1 KGHDR and CDR2 SFDVKD.

V gene TRBV27 combines with J gene TRBJ2-2, with no clear D. The CDR3 is 14 residues long. Trimming removed 8 bases from V and 1 base from J, with 11 bases in between. Germline V gene lookup returns CDR1 MNHEY and CDR2 SMNVEV (reference sequence). The CDR3 is CASSLSLNTGELFF. The CDR3, as DNA: TGTGCCAGCTCCCTCTCACTGAACACCGGGGAGCTGTTTTTT.

The chain uses TRBV7-6 and TRBJ1-1; TRBD1 matches at 7 bases. This CDR3 contains 16 residues. CDR1 is SGHVS and CDR2 is FNYEAQ in the germline V gene. Germline trimming cut 8 bases from V and 0 bases from J; bases unmatched to any gene: 12. For the CDR3, the DNA is TGTGCCAGCGCCTTAGGAAGGGACAGCCTGAACACTGAAGCTTTCTTT. It codes for CASALGRDSLNTEAFF. The full variable domain, completed using reference TRBV7-6 and TRBJ1-1, is GAGVSQSPRYKVTKRGQDVALRCDPISGHVSLYWYRQALGQGPEFLTYFNYEAQQDKSGLPNDRFSAERPEGSISTLTIQRTEQRDSAMYRCASALGRDSLNTEAFFGQGTRLTVV.